Only a few counts were recorded for the clone carrying this T cell receptor beta chain. TCRdb analysed the RT-PCR reads with MiXCR anew, one entry per CDR3 protein. The sample lists about 700,000 distinct CDR3 sequences, approximately 15% seen once, with just over 3.5% in the top ten. The CDR3 sequence is 15 residues long. The ends lost 2 bases at V and 3 bases at J; junction bases unmatched: 6. CDR1 is MNHEY and CDR2 is SVGAGI in the germline V gene. The source of this sequence is a female donor in good health, serving as a healthy control. The chain is built from TRBV6-5 and TRBJ1-2, with TRBD1 identical over 7 bases. The sample was memory CD4+ T cells from blood. The CDR3 DNA sequence: TGTGCCAGCAGTTACGACACCGGGACAGACTATGGCTACACCTTC. Protein product: CASSYDTGTDYGYTF.